The 29 T cell receptor beta chains given below trace back to one sample, sequenced in a study of cytomegalovirus exposure and HLA in healthy donors. Both 60 Vbeta primers and 13 Jbeta primers went into the PCR. The data were produced by immunoSEQ multiplex PCR, yet TCRdb's version contains in-frame clones alone and is incomplete. The sample carries some 190,000 clones, around 84% recorded once. Sequencing was performed on PBMCs. The receptor set was obtained from a boy younger than 10 in good health and CMV-seronegative.

This clone was picked up one time. CDR3 in amino acids: CASSLYSGSSYNEQFF. The CDR3 coding sequence is TGTGCCAGCAGCTTATATAGCGGGAGCTCCTACAATGAGCAGTTCTTC. V gene TRBV7-3 combines with J gene TRBJ2-1; TRBD2 agrees at 9 bases. Germline CDR1 reads SGHTA; CDR2 reads FQGTGA. The ends lost 2 bases at V and 0 bases at J; junction bases unmatched: 2. The CDR3 covers 16 residues.

This clone showed up just a few times. The chain employs TRBV6-1 and TRBJ1-5; 7 bases fit TRBD1. CDR1 MNHNS and CDR2 SASEGT come from the germline V gene. The CDR3 sequence is 14 residues long. Trimming at V came to 6 bases and at J to 4 bases, leaving 6 bases not matched to a gene. The DNA for the CDR3 is TGTGCCAGCAGCCGGGACAGCCAAAATCAGCCCCAGCATTTT. Its protein product is CASSRDSQNQPQHF.

The chain links TRBV28 to TRBJ1-2; D call uncertain. The length of the CDR3 is 13 residues. Trimming took off 3 bases at V and 6 bases at J, with 11 bases between the two ends. The germline CDR1 and CDR2 sequences are MDHEN and SYDVKM. The CDR3 spells CASSLNLPDGYTF. DNA of the CDR3: TGTGCCAGCAGTTTGAATTTGCCGGATGGCTACACCTTC.

Turning to this clone: The sample holds other DNA sequences that translate to the same CDR3. This sequence joins TRBV19 and TRBJ1-5; TRBD1 is a possible D gene (5 bases). Germline assignment: CDR1 LNHDA and CDR2 SQIVND (reference sequence). CDR3 length: 13 amino acids. The V end was cut by 1 base, the J end by 5 bases, with 6 bases between. The CDR3 region has the DNA TGTGCCAGTAGTATAGTAGGGGATCAGCCCCAGCATTTT. Translated, it gives CASSIVGDQPQHF.

This chain links TRBV19 with TRBJ2-5; possible D gene TRBD2, 5 bases. The germline CDR1 and CDR2 sequences are LNHDA and SQIVND (reference sequence). This CDR3 comprises 13 residues. The V end was cut by 10 bases, the J end by 4 bases, with 16 bases between. The chain's CDR3 is CATPGPGRETQYF. CDR3 in DNA: TGTGCCACCCCGGGCCCGGGGAGAGAGACCCAGTACTTC.

With respect to this clone: This sample also contains other DNA sequences that code for the same CDR3. The rearrangement uses TRBV2 and TRBJ2-2, with a tentative D call TRBD2 (7 bases). The CDR3 spans 17 residues. V was pared by 6 bases and J by 5 bases, with 22 bases between. Germline V gives CDR1 SNHLY, CDR2 FYNNEI. As DNA, the CDR3 is TGTGCCAGCAGCGCACCGCTGGAGGGGGGAGGGACCGGGGAGCTGTTTTTT. This codes for CASSAPLEGGGTGELFF.

The chain joins TRBV2 to TRBJ2-5; D may be TRBD1 (5 bases). Germline V lookup: CDR1 SNHLY, CDR2 FYNNEI. V was cut by 4 bases and J by 5 bases, with 11 bases left in between. The CDR3 contains 13 residues. CDR3 DNA sequence: TGTGCCAGCAGTGCAGGGTTTGAGGAGACCCAGTACTTC. Residues: CASSAGFEETQYF.

V and J are TRBV27 and TRBJ1-1; D is unclear. CDR3 length: 14 amino acids. Germline CDR1 is MNHEY and CDR2 is SMNVEV (reference sequence). V lost 3 bases and J 1 base, leaving 9 bases between the germline ends. The CDR3 is CASSLVRQNTEAFF. As DNA, the CDR3 is TGTGCCAGCAGTTTGGTCAGGCAGAACACTGAAGCTTTCTTT.

The V and J genes are TRBV5-1 and TRBJ2-2, with TRBD1 identical over 9 bases. Germline V gives CDR1 SGHRS, CDR2 YFSETQ. The length of the CDR3 is 15 residues. J lost 4 bases, V lost 7 bases, and 8 bases had no gene match. For the CDR3, the DNA is TGCGCCAGCGGACTCTCGACAGGGGGCACCGGGGAGCTGTTTTTT. Protein sequence: CASGLSTGGTGELFF.

V usage is TRBV7-9 and J usage is TRBJ2-5, with TRBD1 matching 9 bases. Germline-derived CDR1 and CDR2 are SEHNR and FQNEAQ (reference sequence). V shed 0 bases and J 5 bases; nucleotides not matched to a gene: 1. This CDR3 contains 14 residues. CDR3 DNA sequence: TGTGCCAGCAGCTTAGCCGGGACAGGGGAGACCCAGTACTTC. It encodes CASSLAGTGETQYF.

This clone was seen a single time. The V call is TRBV27, the J call TRBJ2-1, with 8 nucleotides matching TRBD2. J was trimmed by 6 bases and V by 6 bases; bases with no gene match: 7. Germline V lookup: CDR1 MNHEY, CDR2 SMNVEV (reference sequence). The CDR3 extends over 14 amino acids. Here the CDR3 reads CASSPGGGSNEQFF. The CDR3 region has the DNA TGTGCCAGCAGCCCGGGGGGGGGTAGCAATGAGCAGTTCTTC.

In DNA form, the CDR3 reads TGTGCCAGTGGGACAGGGGATGATAGTTCACCCCTCCACTTT. Encoded protein: CASGTGDDSSPLHF. The V gene is TRBV6-1, the J gene TRBJ1-6; TRBD1 matches 10 bases. CDR1 MNHNS and CDR2 SASEGT come from the germline V gene. V was clipped by 9 bases and J by 9 bases; unmatched bases: 8. The CDR3 extends over 14 amino acids.

J is TRBJ1-5 and V is TRBV11-2; TRBD1 might be the D (5 bases). The CDR3 is made up of 15 amino acids. Looked up from germline, CDR1 is SGHAT and CDR2 is FQNNGV. Trimming shortened V by 5 bases and J by 0 bases, and 11 bases separated the two germline ends. The CDR3 is CASSPTVYSNQPQHF. The CDR3, as DNA: TGTGCCAGCAGCCCGACAGTCTATAGCAATCAGCCCCAGCATTTT.

The chain uses TRBV6-5 and TRBJ1-1, with D possibly TRBD1 on 5 matching bases. Germline V gene lookup returns CDR1 MNHEY and CDR2 SVGAGI. The ends were cut back, 2 bases at V and 3 bases at J, with 10 bases in the middle. The CDR3 is 14 amino acids. The CDR3 spells CASSYMQGYTEAFF. DNA of the CDR3: TGTGCCAGCAGTTACATGCAGGGATACACTGAAGCTTTCTTT.

This clone was counted only a few times. J is TRBJ1-6 and V is TRBV11-2, with a tentative D call TRBD1 (5 bases). CDR1 is SGHAT, CDR2 FQNNGV, per germline. Trimming stripped 2 bases from V and 5 bases from J, with 10 bases between. The CDR3 has 15 amino acids. The CDR3 DNA reads TGTGCCAGCAGCTTACATACAGGCAATAATTCACCCCTCCACTTT. Protein: CASSLHTGNNSPLHF.

This chain connects TRBV6-1 to TRBJ1-2; D ambiguous. Trimming took 7 bases from V and 4 from J, leaving 13 bases between them. Germline V gene sequence: CDR1 MNHNS, CDR2 SASEGT. This CDR3 comprises 13 residues. The chain's CDR3 is CASMPGRTYGYTF. DNA for the CDR3: TGTGCCAGCATGCCGGGTCGTACCTATGGCTACACCTTC.

A remark on this clone: The same CDR3 arises from other DNA sequences in this sample as well. This rearrangement joins TRBV2 to TRBJ1-1, with TRBD1 identical over 7 bases. The CDR3 length is 16 residues. The germline V gene has CDR1 SNHLY and CDR2 FYNNEI. The V and J ends lost 0 bases and 1 base, in that order; junction bases with no gene match: 5. CDR3 DNA: TGTGCCAGCAGTGAAGCGCTTAGGACAGGGAACACTGAAGCTTTCTTT. Translated: CASSEALRTGNTEAFF.

This clone was counted between two and nine times. V is TRBV2 and J is TRBJ1-3; D unclear. CDR1 and CDR2 from the germline V gene are SNHLY and FYNNEI. V dropped 4 bases and J dropped 4 bases, with 17 bases sitting between them. The length of the CDR3 is 16 residues. CDR3 bases: TGTGCCAGCAGTGGACGAGAAGTAAAGAGGGGAAACACCATATATTTT. It codes for CASSGREVKRGNTIYF.

The chain combines TRBV28 with TRBJ1-6; D unresolved. The germline CDR1 and CDR2 sequences are MDHEN and SYDVKM. The germline V and J ends were trimmed by 6 bases and 3 bases, with 9 bases remaining between them. This CDR3 spans 14 amino acids. The chain's CDR3 is CASRGSFYNSPLHF. CDR3 nucleotide sequence: TGTGCCAGCAGGGGCAGCTTCTATAATTCACCCCTCCACTTT.

With respect to this clone: The conserved phenylalanine or tryptophan is not found at the CDR3 terminus, so this likely reflects a read error. The chain combines TRBV5-4 with TRBJ2-7, with 8 bases lining up with TRBD1. J gave up 4 bases and V 3 bases, and 6 bases lay outside the gene matches. Germline-derived CDR1 and CDR2 are SGHNT and YYREEE (reference sequence). This CDR3 region has 14 residues. CDR3: CASSWGQGAYEQYL. As DNA, the CDR3 is TGTGCCAGCAGCTGGGGGCAGGGGGCGTACGAGCAGTACCTC.

The chain links TRBV2 to TRBJ2-7, with D possibly TRBD1 on 5 matching bases. This CDR3 spans 11 amino acids. CDR1 SNHLY and CDR2 FYNNEI come from the germline V gene. Deletions cut 9 bases from V and 3 bases from J, with 9 bases between. CDR3 loop: CASSTGYEQYF. In DNA form, the CDR3 reads TGTGCCAGTAGTACAGGCTACGAGCAGTACTTC.

This chain joins TRBV19 and TRBJ1-5, with 12 bases that match TRBD1. Germline loops: CDR1 LNHDA, CDR2 SQIVND (reference sequence). V lost 4 bases, J lost 1 base, and 11 bases stayed unmatched. This CDR3 is built from 19 residues. The CDR3 nucleotides read TGTGCCAGTAGTACTATGCCGGGACAGGGGGCAGGAAGCAATCAGCCCCAGCATTTT. This translates into CASSTMPGQGAGSNQPQHF.

Comments on this clone: At one of its ends the junction is not consistent with the germline gene, which may arise from a read error. The chain has TRBV7-9 and TRBJ2-3; a possible D gene is TRBD2 (8 bases). CDR3 size: 18 residues. Germline loops: CDR1 SEHNR, CDR2 FQNEAQ (reference sequence). The CDR3 DNA follows: TGTTCCAGCAGCGGGGGACCTTCCCCCCAGGGGGGCACAGATACGCAGTATTTT. Encoded protein: CSSSGGPSPQGGTDTQYF. Full variable domain (rest looked up from reference TRBV7-9 and TRBJ2-3): DTGVSQNPRHKITKRGQNVTFRCDPISEHNRLYWYRQTLGQGPEFLTYFQNEAQLEKSRLLSDRFSAERPKGSFSTLEIQRTEQGDSAMYLCSSSGGPSPQGGTDTQYFGPGTRLTVL.

CDR3 coding DNA: TGCGCCAGCAGCTTGGAGGGGCGGGAGACCCAGTACTTC. It is translated as CASSLEGRETQYF. The chain carries TRBV5-1 and TRBJ2-5; a possible D gene is TRBD1 (5 bases). The germline CDR1 and CDR2 sequences are SGHRS and YFSETQ. This CDR3 has 13 residues. Deletions cut 0 bases from V and 5 bases from J, with 8 bases between. Looking up the rest from reference TRBV5-1 and TRBJ2-5 gives the full variable domain: KAGVTQTPRYLIKTRGQQVTLSCSPISGHRSVSWYQQTPGQGLQFLFEYFSETQRNKGNFPGRFSGRQFSNSRSEMNVSTLELGDSALYLCASSLEGRETQYFGPGTRLLVL.

The CDR3 sequence is CASSLSGDREGKLFF. CDR3 nucleotide sequence: TGCGCCAGCAGCTTGTCAGGGGACCGGGAGGGAAAACTGTTTTTT. V gene TRBV5-1 combines with J gene TRBJ1-4, with D tentatively TRBD1 (6 bases). V lost 1 base to trimming and J lost 10 bases, with 17 bases between them. Germline V CDR1 and CDR2: SGHRS, YFSETQ. The CDR3 is 15 residues long.

V is TRBV2 and J is TRBJ1-5, with D hard to call. Trimming removed 1 base from V and 1 base from J, with 11 bases in between. CDR3 length equals 16 residues. The germline CDR1 and CDR2 sequences are SNHLY and FYNNEI. In nucleotides, the CDR3 is TGTGCCAGCAGTGAAGGAGGGCGGAGGAGCAATCAGCCCCAGCATTTT. This codes for CASSEGGRRSNQPQHF.

The V gene is TRBV28, the J gene TRBJ2-3; TRBD2 aligns across 7 bases. The CDR3 contains 13 residues. Germline V gene data show CDR1 as MDHEN and CDR2 as SYDVKM. V was clipped by 6 bases and J by 5 bases; unmatched bases: 5. This chain's CDR3 is CASRGGSGDTQYF. The CDR3 DNA follows: TGTGCCAGCAGGGGGGGGTCGGGAGATACGCAGTATTTT.

The chain links TRBV18 to TRBJ2-5; D gene unclear. Germline V lookup: CDR1 KGHSH, CDR2 LQKENI. Trimming took 2 bases from V and 5 from J, leaving 9 bases between them. This CDR3 comprises 13 residues. The DNA for the CDR3 is TGTGCCAGCTCACCAGACGGAGTGGAGACCCAGTACTTC. It codes for CASSPDGVETQYF.

The chain carries TRBV10-1 and TRBJ2-1; 11 nucleotides agree with TRBD2. The germline CDR1 and CDR2 sequences are WNHNN and SYGVQD (reference sequence). The CDR3 totals 16 residues. The junction had 10 bases not matched to a gene; V was cut back by 4 bases and J by 8 bases. As DNA, the CDR3 is TGCGCCAGCAGTGGTGGGGCGGCTAGCGGGAGGCATGAGCAGTTCTTC. Residues: CASSGGAASGRHEQFF.